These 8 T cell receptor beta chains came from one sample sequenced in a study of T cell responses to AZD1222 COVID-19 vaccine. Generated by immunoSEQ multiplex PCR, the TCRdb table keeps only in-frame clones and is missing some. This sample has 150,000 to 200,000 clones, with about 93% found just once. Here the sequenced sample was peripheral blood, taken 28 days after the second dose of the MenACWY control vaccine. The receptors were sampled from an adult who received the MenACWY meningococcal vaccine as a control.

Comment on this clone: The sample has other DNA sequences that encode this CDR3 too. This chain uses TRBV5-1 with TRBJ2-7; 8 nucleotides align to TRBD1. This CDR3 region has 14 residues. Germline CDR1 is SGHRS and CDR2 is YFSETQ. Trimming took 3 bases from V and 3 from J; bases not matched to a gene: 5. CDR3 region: CASSSGQGLYEQYF. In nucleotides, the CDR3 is TGCGCCAGCAGCTCCGGACAGGGTCTCTACGAGCAGTACTTC.

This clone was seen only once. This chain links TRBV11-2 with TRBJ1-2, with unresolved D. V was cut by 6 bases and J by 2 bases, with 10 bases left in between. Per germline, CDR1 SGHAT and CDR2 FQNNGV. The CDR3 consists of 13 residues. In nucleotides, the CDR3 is TGTGCCAGCAGACGTACGGGGAACTATGGCTACACCTTC. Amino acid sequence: CASRRTGNYGYTF.

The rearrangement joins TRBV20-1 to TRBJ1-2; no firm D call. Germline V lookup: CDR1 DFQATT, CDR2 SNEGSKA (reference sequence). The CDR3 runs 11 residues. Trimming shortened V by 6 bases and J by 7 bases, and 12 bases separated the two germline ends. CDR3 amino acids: CSATEGGGYTF. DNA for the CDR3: TGCAGTGCGACCGAGGGTGGTGGCTACACCTTC.

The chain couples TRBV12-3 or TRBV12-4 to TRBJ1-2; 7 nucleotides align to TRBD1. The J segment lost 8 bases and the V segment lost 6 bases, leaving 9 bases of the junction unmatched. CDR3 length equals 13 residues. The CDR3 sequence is CASSSGTAEGYTF. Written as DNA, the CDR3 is TGTGCCAGCAGCTCCGGGACAGCTGAAGGCTACACCTTC.

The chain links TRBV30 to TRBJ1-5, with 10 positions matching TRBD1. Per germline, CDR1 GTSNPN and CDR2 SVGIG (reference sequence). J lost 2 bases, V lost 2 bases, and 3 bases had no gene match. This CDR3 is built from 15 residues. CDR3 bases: TGTGCCTGGAGTCCCGGGACAGGGGGCAATCAGCCCCAGCATTTT. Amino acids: CAWSPGTGGNQPQHF.

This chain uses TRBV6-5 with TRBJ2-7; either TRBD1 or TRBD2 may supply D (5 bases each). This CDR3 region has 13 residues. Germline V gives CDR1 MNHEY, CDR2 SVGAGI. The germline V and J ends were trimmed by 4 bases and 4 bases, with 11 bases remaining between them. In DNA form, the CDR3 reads TGTGCCAGCAGTTGGGGCGGACTTTACGAGCAGTACTTC. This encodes CASSWGGLYEQYF.

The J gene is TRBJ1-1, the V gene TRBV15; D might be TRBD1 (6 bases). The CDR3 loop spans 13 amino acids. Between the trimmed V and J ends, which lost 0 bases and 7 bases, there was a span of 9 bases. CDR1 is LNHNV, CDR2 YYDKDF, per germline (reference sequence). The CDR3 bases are TGTGCCACCAGCAGAGAACAGGGAGGTGAAGCTTTCTTT. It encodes CATSREQGGEAFF. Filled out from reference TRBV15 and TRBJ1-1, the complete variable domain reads DAMVIQNPRYQVTQFGKPVTLSCSQTLNHNVMYWYQQKSSQAPKLLFHYYDKDFNNEADTPDNFQSRRPNTSFCFLDIRSPGLGDTAMYLCATSREQGGEAFFGQGTRLTVV.

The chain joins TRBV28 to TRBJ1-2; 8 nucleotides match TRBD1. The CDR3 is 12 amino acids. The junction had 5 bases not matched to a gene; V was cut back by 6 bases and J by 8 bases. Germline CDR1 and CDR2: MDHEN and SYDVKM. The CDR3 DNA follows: TGTGCCAGCAGATTGGACAGGGACGGCTACACCTTC. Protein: CASRLDRDGYTF.